This T cell receptor beta chain was documented in a study of tumor-infiltrating lymphocytes in localized non-small cell lung cancer. Study overall: Several tumor histologies, both smoking statuses, and some post-neoadjuvant chemotherapy samples were included. The study, taken as a whole, reports: No T-cell fraction difference was seen between IM1 and IM2 tumors.

Comments on this clone: Its antigen is as yet unknown.

Assay: immunoSEQ multiplex PCR; the TCRdb copy retains only in-frame clones and omits some. This sample yields about 9,900 clones, of which approximately 77% are seen a single time; roughly 20% belongs to the top ten. The CDR3 totals 15 residues. Germline V gene lookup returns CDR1 SEHNR and CDR2 FQNEAQ (reference sequence). The J segment lost 7 bases and the V segment lost 4 bases, leaving 13 bases of the junction unmatched. Sample: lung tumor tissue. The TCR originated in a human donor with non-small cell lung cancer. The chain uses TRBV7-9 and TRBJ2-7, with 7 bases lining up with TRBD1. The CDR3 DNA reads as TGTGCCAGCAGCTCAGGGACAGCGAGCCGGGGAGAGCAGTACTTC. Translation: CASSSGTASRGEQYF.